This T cell receptor beta chain was profiled in a study of cytomegalovirus exposure and HLA in healthy donors. Study-level background: Most genotyped donors, around four fifths of 398, had Caucasian-associated genetic ancestry. Study-level findings and limits: Analyses of presence and absence presupposed an approximately uniform sequencing depth across donors. In a later analysis, donors in an Asian-associated ancestry cluster reportedly had fewer N-insertions in productive TCRs than the cohort mean.

As regards this clone: Its antigen is still unknown.

J gave up 6 bases and V 3 bases, and 2 bases lay outside the gene matches. The CDR3 is 13 amino acids. Germline V CDR1 and CDR2: SNHLY, FYNNEI. Primers: 60 Vbeta forward and 13 Jbeta reverse. The assay was immunoSEQ multiplex PCR, and TCRdb's table has in-frame clones only and misses some. The sample lists roughly 100,000 clones; more than 70% were seen once. The sample taken for sequencing was PBMCs. V usage is TRBV2 and J usage is TRBJ1-5; 7 bases map to TRBD1. The TCR originated in a man between 25 and 39 years old in good health and CMV-seronegative. As DNA, the CDR3 is TGTGCCAGCAGTGATACAGGGGTTCAGCCCCAGCATTTT. It codes for CASSDTGVQPQHF.